This TCR beta chain emerged from a study of cytomegalovirus exposure and HLA in healthy donors. Across the study: Genotyping showed 75% to 90% of over 350 donors falling in the Caucasian-associated ancestry cluster. Study-wide findings and caveats: Compared with the roughly 700-donor mean, an Asian-associated ancestry cluster reportedly had fewer N-insertions, according to a later analysis.

Primers: 60 Vbeta forward and 13 Jbeta reverse. Sequencing used immunoSEQ multiplex PCR; TCRdb keeps in-frame clones, though not all of them. The sample contains under 200,000 clones, about 80% of which appear only once. Concerning this clone itself: Its antigen is currently unknown.

This CDR3 contains 15 residues. The V and J ends lost 3 bases and 5 bases respectively, with 17 bases between them. The germline V gene has CDR1 MNHNS and CDR2 SASEGT. This TCR was recovered from a woman aged 45-65 years in good health and CMV-seropositive. The sequenced sample was PBMCs. This rearrangement joins TRBV6-1 to TRBJ2-7, with a possible D match to TRBD1 (5 bases). CDR3 loop: CASSERLTGAHEQYF. The CDR3 bases are TGTGCCAGCAGTGAGAGACTTACAGGAGCTCACGAGCAGTACTTC.